One sample yielded the 24 T cell receptor beta chains listed below, sequenced in a study of blood T cell repertoires in COVID-19. Repertoires were generated with immunoSEQ multiplex PCR, while TCRdb's copy carries only in-frame clones and drops some. The sample has approximately 290,000 clones; 80% to 85% are singletons. The sequenced sample was peripheral blood. Receptors originate from a person aged 65 to 85 with COVID-19, enrolled during active disease.

CDR3 protein: CASSSRQGGTDTQYF. As DNA, the CDR3 is TGTGCCAGCAGTTCCCGACAGGGGGGCACAGATACGCAGTATTTT. V and J are TRBV6-2 or TRBV6-3 and TRBJ2-3, with TRBD1 identical over 9 bases. This CDR3 is built from 15 residues. Losses at the gene ends were 4 bases for V and 1 base for J; bases not matched to a gene: 3. Germline CDR1 is MNHEY and CDR2 is SVGEGT.

This rearrangement joins TRBV7-2 to TRBJ2-1; TRBD2 matches at 15 bases. Trimming removed 5 bases from V and 4 bases from J; junction bases left unmatched: 6. In germline, CDR1 is SGHTA, CDR2 FQGNSA. The CDR3 runs to 17 residues. The CDR3 coding sequence is TGTGCCAGCAGCCCGCGGACTAGCGGGAGGGGATACAATGAGCAGTTCTTC. This gives the protein CASSPRTSGRGYNEQFF. The complete variable domain, with remaining parts taken from reference TRBV7-2 and TRBJ2-1, reads GAGVSQSPSNKVTEKGKDVELRCDPISGHTALYWYRQSLGQGLEFLIYFQGNSAPDKSGLPSDRFSAERTGGSVSTLTIQRTQQEDSAVYLCASSPRTSGRGYNEQFFGPGTRLTVL.

The chain joins TRBV28 to TRBJ1-2, with D uncertain. The CDR3 contains 13 residues. Germline V lookup: CDR1 MDHEN, CDR2 SYDVKM. Trimming took off 4 bases at V and 4 bases at J, with 10 bases between the two ends. The CDR3 DNA reads TGTGCCAGCAGTTCCAAACCCAGCTATGGCTACACCTTC. It translates to CASSSKPSYGYTF.

This sequence joins TRBV7-2 and TRBJ1-5; D is uncertain. V shed 1 base and J shed 7 bases, with 11 bases lying between them. The CDR3 extends over 14 amino acids. Germline values: CDR1 SGHTA, CDR2 FQGNSA. CDR3 sequence reads: CASSLGVNWQPQHF. For the CDR3, the DNA is TGTGCCAGCAGCTTAGGCGTCAACTGGCAGCCCCAGCATTTT. Full variable domain (rest looked up from reference TRBV7-2 and TRBJ1-5): GAGVSQSPSNKVTEKGKDVELRCDPISGHTALYWYRQSLGQGLEFLIYFQGNSAPDKSGLPSDRFSAERTGGSVSTLTIQRTQQEDSAVYLCASSLGVNWQPQHFGDGTRLSIL.

This chain connects TRBV13 to TRBJ2-4; TRBD2 might be the D (5 bases). The V and J ends lost 6 bases and 11 bases respectively, with 14 bases between them. CDR1 PRHDT and CDR2 FYEKMQ come from the germline V gene (reference sequence). The CDR3 covers 12 residues. The CDR3 spells CASRVGVGVQYF. The CDR3 bases are TGTGCCAGCAGAGTAGGAGTCGGGGTTCAGTACTTC.

J is TRBJ1-3 and V is TRBV12-3 or TRBV12-4; D is undetermined. CDR3 length: 13 amino acids. V lost 6 bases and J 1 base, leaving 7 bases between the germline ends. The CDR3 loop is CASSLRSGNTIYF. DNA for the CDR3: TGTGCCAGCAGCCTAAGATCTGGAAACACCATATATTTT.

This clone was observed a handful of times. The chain couples TRBV5-1 to TRBJ1-6, with 7 bases matching TRBD1. With V trimmed by 5 bases and J by 7 bases, 9 bases remained unmatched. The CDR3 is made up of 15 amino acids. Germline V gene sequence: CDR1 SGHRS, CDR2 YFSETQ. The DNA of the CDR3 is TGCGCCAGCAGTTTTACCACAGGGGCCAATTCACCCCTCCACTTT. Amino acid sequence: CASSFTTGANSPLHF. The complete variable domain, with remaining parts taken from reference TRBV5-1 and TRBJ1-6, reads KAGVTQTPRYLIKTRGQQVTLSCSPISGHRSVSWYQQTPGQGLQFLFEYFSETQRNKGNFPGRFSGRQFSNSRSEMNVSTLELGDSALYLCASSFTTGANSPLHFGNGTRLTVT.

This clone was picked up a small number of times. CDR3 sequence (DNA): TGTGCCAGCAGCACTCCTCCGGGACAGGGGGCGCGACTGTGTTTTTTT. Its protein product is CASSTPPGQGARLCFF. This chain uses TRBV28 with TRBJ1-4; TRBD1 matches 12 bases. This CDR3 comprises 16 residues. V shed 6 bases, J shed 17 bases, and the junction held 19 bases outside the gene matches. Per germline, CDR1 MDHEN and CDR2 SYDVKM. Together with reference TRBV28 and TRBJ1-4, the CDR3 gives the full variable domain: DVKVTQSSRYLVKRTGEKVFLECVQDMDHENMFWYRQDPGLGLRLIYFSYDVKMKEKGDIPEGYSVSREKKERFSLILESASTNQTSMYLCASSTPPGQGARLCFFGSGTQLSVL.

This clone was detected only a few times. The rearrangement uses TRBV6-4 and TRBJ1-5; D is uncertain. Deletions cut 7 bases from V and 4 bases from J, with 14 bases between. CDR1 and CDR2 from the germline V gene are MRHNA and SNTAGT. There are 14 residues in the CDR3. In nucleotides, the CDR3 is TGTGCCAGCATCCCGAGAGGCGAGAATCAGCCCCAGCATTTT. It encodes CASIPRGENQPQHF.

V usage is TRBV5-6 and J usage is TRBJ1-2; D unclear. Germline CDR1 and CDR2: SGHDT and YYEEEE. CDR3 length: 12 residues. The V and J ends lost 2 bases and 7 bases respectively, with 9 bases between them. CDR3 sequence (DNA): TGTGCCAGCAGCTTCCGGGTCTCTGGCTACACCTTC. Translating it yields CASSFRVSGYTF. Based on the CDR3 plus reference TRBV5-6 and TRBJ1-2, the full variable domain is DAGVTQSPTHLIKTRGQQVTLRCSPKSGHDTVSWYQQALGQGPQFIFQYYEEEERQRGNFPDRFSGHQFPNYSSELNVNALLLGDSALYLCASSFRVSGYTFGSGTRLTVV.

Only a few counts were recorded for this clone. This chain joins TRBV15 and TRBJ1-5, with D hard to call. The V end was cut by 5 bases, the J end by 9 bases, with 8 bases between. The germline gives CDR1 LNHNV, CDR2 YYDKDF (reference sequence). The CDR3 covers 11 residues. The CDR3 DNA reads TGTGCCACCAGCTCCCGGGGGCCCCAGCATTTT. Translation: CATSSRGPQHF.

This sequence joins TRBV7-2 and TRBJ2-7; TRBD1 might be the D (6 bases). Between the trimmed V and J ends, which lost 5 bases and 3 bases, there was a span of 14 bases. The CDR3 loop spans 14 amino acids. Germline CDR1 and CDR2: SGHTA and FQGNSA. The CDR3 coding sequence is TGTGCCAGCAGCCTCCGACAGGAAGGCTACGAGCAGTACTTC. This encodes CASSLRQEGYEQYF.

J is TRBJ1-4 and V is TRBV6-2 or TRBV6-3, with D perhaps matching TRBD1 (6 bases). Trimming shortened V by 4 bases and J by 4 bases, and 10 bases separated the two germline ends. The germline V gene has CDR1 MNHEY and CDR2 SVGEGT. This CDR3 contains 14 residues. DNA for the CDR3: TGTGCCAGCAGTTCCGGACAGAGTAATGAAAAACTGTTTTTT. This translates into CASSSGQSNEKLFF.

The genes are TRBV7-3 and TRBJ1-2; 9 bases are shared with TRBD1. The CDR3 spans 15 residues. Unmatched junction bases numbered 12, after V lost 5 bases and J lost 8 bases. Per germline, CDR1 SGHTA and CDR2 FQGTGA. Here the CDR3 DNA reads TGTGCCAGCAGCCCAAGGACAGGGGTAGGAAGAGGCTACACCTTC. This translates into CASSPRTGVGRGYTF.

In this sample, this clone turned up a few times. This chain joins TRBV7-3 and TRBJ1-2; 8 nucleotides align to TRBD1. Losses at the gene ends were 5 bases for V and 8 bases for J; bases not matched to a gene: 13. The CDR3 covers 15 residues. Germline V CDR1 and CDR2: SGHTA, FQGTGA. CDR3 in amino acids: CASSASGTGAGGYTF. Here the CDR3 DNA reads TGTGCCAGCAGCGCTTCCGGGACAGGCGCTGGAGGCTACACCTTC.

J is TRBJ1-2 and V is TRBV4-3; 9 bases agree with TRBD1. CDR3 length: 16 residues. Germline CDR1 is LGHNA and CDR2 is YSLEER. The junction had 7 bases not matched to a gene; V was cut back by 0 bases and J by 5 bases. The CDR3 DNA reads as TGCGCCAGCAGCCAAGATGAACAGGGGGCGGGTTATGGCTACACCTTC. It encodes CASSQDEQGAGYGYTF.

This clone was seen just once. The chain couples TRBV6-5 to TRBJ1-5; D might be TRBD1 (5 bases). V was shortened by 9 bases and J by 4 bases, with 13 bases between the two germline ends. Germline lookup yields CDR1 MNHEY and CDR2 SVGAGI. CDR3 length: 13 residues. The CDR3 sequence is CASLDGGNQPQHF. The CDR3, as DNA: TGTGCCAGTTTGGACGGGGGTAATCAGCCCCAGCATTTT.

The chain has TRBV28 and TRBJ1-5; D unclear. With 2 bases removed from V and 5 bases from J, the gap between germline ends came to 7 bases. CDR3 length: 13 amino acids. The germline gives CDR1 MDHEN, CDR2 SYDVKM. The CDR3 reads CASSLGGHQPQHF. The CDR3 DNA is TGTGCCAGCAGTTTAGGAGGGCATCAGCCCCAGCATTTT.

V and J are TRBV11-2 and TRBJ2-1, with 7 nucleotides matching TRBD1. The CDR3 is made up of 16 amino acids. V lost 1 base, J lost 2 bases, and 5 bases stayed unmatched. In germline, CDR1 is SGHAT, CDR2 FQNNGV. The CDR3 region is CASSLATGKTYNEQFF. The DNA of the CDR3 is TGTGCCAGCAGCTTAGCGACAGGGAAGACCTACAATGAGCAGTTCTTC.

This rearrangement joins TRBV10-3 to TRBJ2-5, with 10 positions matching TRBD1. Trimming at V came to 6 bases and at J to 2 bases, leaving 6 bases not matched to a gene. Germline CDR1 ENHRY, CDR2 SYGVKD. CDR3 size: 15 residues. The CDR3 protein is CAIRTGQGGQETQYF. The CDR3 DNA is TGTGCCATCAGAACCGGACAGGGGGGACAAGAGACCCAGTACTTC.

CDR3 in amino acids: CASSYDYHSYEQYF. Written as DNA, the CDR3 is TGCGCCAGCAGCTACGACTATCATTCCTACGAGCAGTACTTC. This chain uses TRBV5-1 with TRBJ2-7; tentative D call: TRBD2 (5 bases). V was pared by 3 bases and J by 1 base, with 11 bases between. The CDR3 runs 14 residues. Germline assignment: CDR1 SGHRS and CDR2 YFSETQ.

The chain carries TRBV7-2 and TRBJ2-2; D is undetermined. Per the germline V gene, CDR1 is SGHTA and CDR2 is FQGNSA. Trimming removed 6 bases at V and 2 bases at J, with 7 bases between. The CDR3 has 13 residues. CDR3 in amino acids: CASRISNTGELFF. For the CDR3, the DNA is TGTGCCAGCAGAATCAGTAACACCGGGGAGCTGTTTTTT.

The chain carries TRBV15 and TRBJ1-2; 7 nucleotides match TRBD1. Germline CDR1 is LNHNV and CDR2 is YYDKDF (reference sequence). The junction had 6 bases not matched to a gene; V was cut back by 4 bases and J by 7 bases. The CDR3 is made up of 13 amino acids. The CDR3 sequence: CATSTRTGSGYTF. In DNA, the CDR3 is TGTGCCACCAGCACAAGGACAGGAAGTGGCTACACCTTC.

The V gene is TRBV3-1 (or the pseudogene TRBV3-2), the J gene TRBJ2-3, with TRBD2 identical over 14 bases. V gave up 1 base and J gave up 2 bases; unmatched junction bases: 8. The CDR3 runs 19 residues. The V gene's germline CDR1 is LGHDT and CDR2 YNNKEL (reference sequence). CDR3 DNA sequence: TGTGCCAGCAGCCAAGGTTGGACTAGCGGGAGGAACCCCACAGATACGCAGTATTTT. It is translated as CASSQGWTSGRNPTDTQYF.